The 2 T cell receptor beta chains given below trace back to one sample, sequenced in a study of siplizumab effects on memory and regulatory T cells. Sequencing was performed with immunoSEQ multiplex PCR; in TCRdb, only in-frame clones are kept and a portion is missing. Altogether over 55,000 clones are present, approximately 87% being singletons, with the ten largest covering approximately 4%. The specimen sequenced was memory CD4+ T cells sorted from blood. All receptors derive from a human donor in good health.

The chain couples TRBV5-1 to TRBJ2-3; 9 positions agree with TRBD1. Germline assignment: CDR1 SGHRS and CDR2 YFSETQ. The V and J ends lost 4 bases and 4 bases, in that order; junction bases with no gene match: 10. This CDR3 region has 16 residues. In DNA form, the CDR3 reads TGCGCCAGCAGCCCCGGGACAGGGTTTCATGCAGATACGCAGTATTTT. Protein: CASSPGTGFHADTQYF. Variable domain in full (rest from reference TRBV5-1 and TRBJ2-3): KAGVTQTPRYLIKTRGQQVTLSCSPISGHRSVSWYQQTPGQGLQFLFEYFSETQRNKGNFPGRFSGRQFSNSRSEMNVSTLELGDSALYLCASSPGTGFHADTQYFGPGTRLTVL.

V is TRBV19 and J is TRBJ2-5; 11 bases are shared with TRBD2. V was pared by 3 bases and J by 4 bases, with 10 bases of the junction left unmatched. CDR1 is LNHDA and CDR2 is SQIVND in the germline V gene (reference sequence). The CDR3 runs to 17 residues. CDR3 sequence reads: CASSIVAGGAFRETQYF. The CDR3 region has the DNA TGTGCCAGTAGTATTGTAGCGGGAGGGGCTTTCCGAGAGACCCAGTACTTC. Full variable domain (remainder filled in from reference TRBV19 and TRBJ2-5): DGGITQSPKYLFRKEGQNVTLSCEQNLNHDAMYWYRQDPGQGLRLIYYSQIVNDFQKGDIAEGYSVSREKKESFPLTVTSAQKNPTAFYLCASSIVAGGAFRETQYFGPGTRLLVL.